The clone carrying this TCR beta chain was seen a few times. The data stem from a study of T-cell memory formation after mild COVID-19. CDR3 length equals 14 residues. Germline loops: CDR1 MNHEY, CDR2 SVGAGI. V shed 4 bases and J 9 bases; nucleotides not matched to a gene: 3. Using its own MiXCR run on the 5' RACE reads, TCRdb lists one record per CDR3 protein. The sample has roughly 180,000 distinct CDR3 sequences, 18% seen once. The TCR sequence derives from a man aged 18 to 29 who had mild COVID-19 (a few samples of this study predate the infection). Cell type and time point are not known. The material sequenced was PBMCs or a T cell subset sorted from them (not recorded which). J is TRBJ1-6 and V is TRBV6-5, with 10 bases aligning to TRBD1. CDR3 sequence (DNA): TGTGCCAGCAGTTCTCGGGACAGGGGTTCACCCCTCCACTTT. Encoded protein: CASSSRDRGSPLHF.